Each of the 6 T cell receptor beta chains below was sequenced from the same sample in a study of cytomegalovirus exposure and HLA in healthy donors. Method: immunoSEQ multiplex PCR; TCRdb's copy keeps in-frame clones and lacks some. The sample comprises about 110,000 clones, approximately 90% of which are singletons, and about 1.8% rests with the top ten. Material for sequencing was PBMCs. Receptor source: a woman between 18 and 30 years old in good health and CMV-seropositive.

The chain joins TRBV2 to TRBJ2-5; 8 nucleotides agree with TRBD2. The CDR3 extends over 15 amino acids. Per the germline V gene, CDR1 is SNHLY and CDR2 is FYNNEI. V gave up 6 bases and J gave up 2 bases; unmatched junction bases: 8. CDR3 region: CASRRRTGGQETQYF. In DNA, the CDR3 is TGTGCCAGCAGGAGGAGAACGGGGGGGCAAGAGACCCAGTACTTC. Looking up the rest from reference TRBV2 and TRBJ2-5 gives the full variable domain: EPEVTQTPSHQVTQMGQEVILRCVPISNHLYFYWYRQILGQKVEFLVSFYNNEISEKSEIFDDQFSVERPDGSNFTLKIRSTKLEDSAMYFCASRRRTGGQETQYFGPGTRLLVL.

This chain links TRBV6-6 with TRBJ2-5, with D perhaps matching TRBD1 (6 bases). This CDR3 comprises 11 residues. Trimming took 5 bases from V and 5 from J, leaving 6 bases between them. The germline V gene encodes CDR1 MNHNY and CDR2 SVGAGI (reference sequence). As DNA, the CDR3 is TGTGCCAGCAGTACAGGGGAGACCCAGTACTTC. Its translation: CASSTGETQYF.

The chain has TRBV27 and TRBJ2-7; 8 bases line up with TRBD1. The CDR3 runs 14 residues. Germline V lookup: CDR1 MNHEY, CDR2 SMNVEV (reference sequence). V lost 4 bases to trimming and J lost 5 bases; unmatched junction nucleotides: 7. CDR3 sequence reads: CASSSRTGGHEQYF. Here the CDR3 DNA reads TGTGCCAGCAGTTCCCGAACAGGGGGGCACGAGCAGTACTTC.

The V call is TRBV6-5, the J call TRBJ2-1; D ambiguous. The CDR3 has 12 amino acids. V dropped 5 bases and J dropped 10 bases, with 12 bases sitting between them. Germline CDR1 is MNHEY and CDR2 is SVGAGI. CDR3 bases: TGTGCCAGCAGTCCAGATTTATACGAGCAGTTCTTC. Translated, it gives CASSPDLYEQFF.

The gene calls are TRBV2 and TRBJ2-2; TRBD2 matches 10 bases. This CDR3 has 14 residues. Trimming removed 9 bases from V and 4 bases from J; junction bases left unmatched: 5. The germline V gene encodes CDR1 SNHLY and CDR2 FYNNEI. The CDR3 protein is CARQSGGATGELFF. The CDR3, as DNA: TGTGCCAGACAAAGCGGGGGGGCCACCGGGGAGCTGTTTTTT.

The rearrangement links TRBV6-6 to TRBJ1-2; 9 nucleotides line up with TRBD1. The CDR3 has 14 amino acids. Unmatched junction bases numbered 4, after V lost 2 bases and J lost 6 bases. The germline V gene encodes CDR1 MNHNY and CDR2 SVGAGI (reference sequence). The CDR3 sequence is CASSYLRDRDGYTF. The CDR3 DNA is TGTGCCAGCAGTTACCTTAGGGACAGGGATGGCTACACCTTC.